Presented here are 28 T cell receptor beta chains from one specimen sequenced in a study of T cells in Graves' hyperthyroidism and ophthalmopathy. Amplification of TCR beta CDR3 regions used RNA as the template. Primed by the HTBI set, a first-round RT-PCR was run on the TCR CDR3. TCRdb recomputed calls from the multiplex PCR reads with MiXCR, one row per CDR3 protein. The sample gives some 370,000 distinct CDR3 sequences, roughly 13% of which show up once; 25% to 30% is in the top ten. The sequencing input was blood. All receptors come from a man aged 50 or older with Graves' ophthalmopathy.

This sequence joins TRBV19 and TRBJ2-1; 12 nucleotides agree with TRBD2. This CDR3 contains 15 residues. Germline V lookup: CDR1 LNHDA, CDR2 SQIVND (reference sequence). Trimming took 9 bases from V and 9 from J; bases not matched to a gene: 12. The CDR3 loop reads CASTSLAGGPVEQFF. The CDR3 nucleotides are TGTGCCAGCACAAGCCTAGCGGGAGGGCCGGTTGAGCAGTTCTTC. Combining the CDR3 with reference TRBV19 and TRBJ2-1 gives the whole variable domain DGGITQSPKYLFRKEGQNVTLSCEQNLNHDAMYWYRQDPGQGLRLIYYSQIVNDFQKGDIAEGYSVSREKKESFPLTVTSAQKNPTAFYLCASTSLAGGPVEQFFGPGTRLTVL.

This clonotype was seen repeatedly, ten times or more. The gene calls are TRBV27 and TRBJ2-1, with TRBD2 identical over 13 bases. After removal of 6 bases from V and 9 bases from J, the junction contained 8 bases not matched to a gene. The CDR3 spans 15 residues. CDR1 is MNHEY and CDR2 is SMNVEV in the germline V gene (reference sequence). The CDR3 DNA reads TGTGCCAGCAGCCTAACTAGCGGGAGGGGGGGTGAGCAGTTCTTC. It translates to CASSLTSGRGGEQFF.

This clonotype came up many times. This chain links TRBV7-8 with TRBJ2-7; D is undetermined. Germline loops: CDR1 SGHVS, CDR2 FQNEAQ. CDR3 length equals 12 residues. Trimming cost V 5 bases and J 4 bases, with 9 bases left between them. CDR3 residues: CASSPLAYEQYF. The DNA for the CDR3 is TGTGCCAGCAGCCCCCTTGCTTACGAGCAGTACTTC.

The rearrangement joins TRBV12-3 or TRBV12-4 to TRBJ1-1, with 7 positions matching TRBD1. After removal of 6 bases from V and 5 bases from J, the junction contained 9 bases not matched to a gene. This CDR3 spans 14 amino acids. The DNA of the CDR3 is TGTGCCAGCAGCCTCGACAGGGTATTGACTGAAGCTTTCTTT. Its translation is CASSLDRVLTEAFF.

The rearrangement links TRBV20-1 to TRBJ2-3, with TRBD1 as a possible D gene (6 bases). Germline lookup yields CDR1 DFQATT and CDR2 SNEGSKA (reference sequence). Between the trimmed V and J ends, which lost 4 bases and 6 bases, there was a span of 11 bases. This CDR3 is built from 12 residues. CDR3 coding DNA: TGCAGTGCTACCCCGACAGGCGATACGCAGTATTTT. Translating gives CSATPTGDTQYF.

This sequence joins TRBV20-1 and TRBJ2-3; D unclear. Trimming left V 4 bases short and J 4 bases short, with 15 bases between. Germline V CDR1 and CDR2: DFQATT, SNEGSKA (reference sequence). The CDR3 consists of 14 residues. The CDR3 loop is CSATTPPTADTQYF. Here the CDR3 DNA reads TGCAGTGCTACAACGCCCCCCACGGCAGATACGCAGTATTTT.

Many counts were recorded for this clonotype. The V call is TRBV3-1, the J call TRBJ2-2, with 12 positions matching TRBD2. Germline CDR1 LGHDT, CDR2 YNNKEL (reference sequence). The CDR3 totals 18 residues. Trimming removed 1 base from V and 5 bases from J; junction bases left unmatched: 8. CDR3 nucleotides: TGTGCCAGCAGCCAAGTCCTTTCGACTAGCGGGAGAACCGGGGAGCTGTTTTTT. It codes for CASSQVLSTSGRTGELFF.

This clonotype was picked up a small number of times. This sequence joins TRBV19 and TRBJ2-2, with D perhaps matching TRBD2 (6 bases). Germline V gene sequence: CDR1 LNHDA, CDR2 SQIVND (reference sequence). V lost 9 bases to trimming and J lost 5 bases, with 19 bases between them. The CDR3 extends over 15 amino acids. In DNA form, the CDR3 reads TGTGCCAGCCGGCAGGTCGGGGGACGGACCGGGGAGCTGTTTTTT. The encoded protein is CASRQVGGRTGELFF.

This clonotype was observed a few times. The chain recombines TRBV24-1 with TRBJ2-7; D gene unclear. CDR1 and CDR2 from the germline V gene are KGHDR and SFDVKD. Trimming left V 5 bases short and J 5 bases short, with 18 bases between. The CDR3 runs 15 residues. The CDR3 protein is CATSASLVATHEQYF. CDR3 sequence (DNA): TGTGCCACCAGTGCGAGTCTGGTAGCTACCCACGAGCAGTACTTC.

This clonotype showed up many times. This rearrangement joins TRBV20-1 to TRBJ2-7; TRBD2 matches 10 bases. This CDR3 spans 14 amino acids. Germline-derived CDR1 and CDR2 are DFQATT and SNEGSKA (reference sequence). The V and J ends lost 5 bases and 1 base, in that order; junction bases with no gene match: 5. Here the CDR3 DNA reads TGCAGTGCTCATAGCGGGAGGACGTCCTACGAGCAGTACTTC. It specifies CSAHSGRTSYEQYF.

In DNA, the CDR3 is TGTGCCAGCAGCTTAGAGGGGGGACACTCTGGAAACACCATATATTTT. Translating it yields CASSLEGGHSGNTIYF. This chain links TRBV7-9 with TRBJ1-3, with D possibly matching TRBD1 (6 bases). Deletions cut 1 base from V and 0 bases from J, with 10 bases between. The CDR3 length is 16 residues. The germline gives CDR1 SEHNR, CDR2 FQNEAQ (reference sequence).

This clonotype was found many times. The chain links TRBV6-2 or TRBV6-3 to TRBJ2-1; a weak D match, TRBD1 (5 bases). Looked up from germline, CDR1 is MNHEY and CDR2 is SVGEGT. CDR3 size: 14 residues. The germline V and J ends were trimmed by 0 bases and 7 bases, with 10 bases remaining between them. The CDR3 DNA reads TGTGCCAGCAGTTACTCGGCAGGGCGAAATGAGCAGTTCTTC. It translates to CASSYSAGRNEQFF.

This clonotype was detected many times. The rearrangement links TRBV7-9 to TRBJ2-2; TRBD2 might be the D (5 bases). Germline V gene data show CDR1 as SEHNR and CDR2 as FQNEAQ (reference sequence). Trimming took off 5 bases at V and 6 bases at J, with 13 bases between the two ends. The length of the CDR3 is 14 residues. CDR3 sequence reads: CASSLLASSGELFF. CDR3 DNA sequence: TGTGCCAGCAGCCTTCTGGCTAGCTCCGGGGAGCTGTTTTTT.

The chain combines TRBV5-1 with TRBJ2-2, with TRBD2 identical over 10 bases. The CDR3 has 17 residues. CDR1 is SGHRS, CDR2 YFSETQ, per germline. The J segment lost 6 bases and the V segment lost 0 bases, leaving 8 bases of the junction unmatched. CDR3 amino acids: CASSLGASGSSSGELFF. The CDR3 DNA reads TGCGCCAGCAGCTTGGGTGCTAGCGGGAGTTCTTCCGGGGAGCTGTTTTTT.

This clonotype was detected ten times or more. This chain joins TRBV29-1 and TRBJ2-1, with D perhaps assigned TRBD1 or TRBD2 (5 bases each). The V gene lost 6 bases and the J gene lost 7 bases, with 22 bases spanning the gap. The CDR3 has 15 amino acids. The germline V gene has CDR1 SQVTM and CDR2 ANQGSEA. CDR3 residues: CSVTLPGTKRNEQFF. CDR3 nucleotides: TGCAGCGTCACCCTGCCCGGGACCAAGAGGAATGAGCAGTTCTTC.

Only a few counts were recorded for this clonotype. V usage is TRBV12-3 or TRBV12-4 and J usage is TRBJ2-1; TRBD1 aligns across 8 bases. V lost 6 bases, J lost 4 bases, and 8 bases stayed unmatched. CDR3 length equals 15 residues. This chain's CDR3 is CASRPSGTGYNEQFF. DNA for the CDR3: TGTGCCAGCAGACCGTCCGGGACAGGATACAATGAGCAGTTCTTC.

This clonotype was observed at least ten times. The chain recombines TRBV27 with TRBJ1-2; no clear D gene. The CDR3 has 14 amino acids. V lost 4 bases and J lost 4, with 13 bases in between. Germline V lookup: CDR1 MNHEY, CDR2 SMNVEV (reference sequence). The CDR3: CASSSSGSPYGYTF. The CDR3 nucleotides read TGTGCCAGCAGTTCCTCCGGCTCTCCCTATGGCTACACCTTC.

This clonotype has at least ten counts. The rearrangement uses TRBV11-2 and TRBJ2-7; 8 bases match TRBD2. The junction had 4 bases not matched to a gene; V was cut back by 0 bases and J by 3 bases. The CDR3 contains 15 residues. The germline CDR1 and CDR2 sequences are SGHAT and FQNNGV. The CDR3 region has the DNA TGTGCCAGCAGCTTAGATGCGGGGGGCGGCTACGAGCAGTACTTC. It codes for CASSLDAGGGYEQYF.

This clonotype was seen at least ten times. This rearrangement joins TRBV11-3 to TRBJ2-3; 8 bases are a match to TRBD2. The CDR3 has 16 amino acids. Losses at the gene ends were 5 bases for V and 0 bases for J; bases not matched to a gene: 7. Germline V gene sequence: CDR1 SGHNT, CDR2 YENEEA. In nucleotides, the CDR3 is TGTGCCAGCAGCGGCGGAGTAGCGGGGAGCACAGATACGCAGTATTTT. It specifies CASSGGVAGSTDTQYF. Supplemented by reference TRBV11-3 and TRBJ2-3, the full variable domain reads EAGVVQSPRYKIIEKKQPVAFWCNPISGHNTLYWYLQNLGQGPELLIRYENEEAVDDSQLPKDRFSAERLKGVDSTLKIQPAELGDSAVYLCASSGGVAGSTDTQYFGPGTRLTVL.

This clonotype appeared a few times. The J gene is TRBJ2-7, the V gene TRBV27; 7 bases agree with TRBD2. V trimming: 5 bases; J trimming: 5 bases; junction bases outside the gene matches: 12. Germline V gene lookup returns CDR1 MNHEY and CDR2 SMNVEV (reference sequence). CDR3 length: 15 amino acids. The CDR3 reads CASSPGGRVNHEQYF. DNA for the CDR3: TGTGCCAGCAGTCCTGGAGGGAGGGTCAACCACGAGCAGTACTTC.

As for this clonotype: A junction end diverges from the germline sequence, so it may reflect a read error. The rearrangement joins TRBV7-7 to TRBJ2-5; 8 positions match TRBD2. The germline gives CDR1 SSHAT, CDR2 FNYEAQ (reference sequence). The CDR3 extends over 15 amino acids. The CDR3 bases are TGTGCTAGCAGCGCCTCCGGGACTAGCCAAGAGACCCAGTACTTC. Translating gives CASSASGTSQETQYF.

The chain uses TRBV19 and TRBJ2-5; D possibly corresponds to TRBD2 (6 bases). The germline V and J ends were trimmed by 2 bases and 4 bases, with 20 bases remaining between them. Germline V CDR1 and CDR2: LNHDA, SQIVND (reference sequence). CDR3 length: 17 residues. The CDR3 DNA sequence: TGTGCCAGTAGTATACGTACGCGGGGCTACGGAGGAGAGACCCAGTACTTC. Protein: CASSIRTRGYGGETQYF.

This clonotype turned up a few times. The chain employs TRBV7-9 and TRBJ2-2; D could derive from TRBD1 or TRBD2 (6 bases each). Germline V gene sequence: CDR1 SEHNR, CDR2 FQNEAQ (reference sequence). The CDR3 sequence is 15 residues long. Trimming removed 3 bases at V and 4 bases at J, with 12 bases between. CDR3 nucleotide sequence: TGTGCCAGCAGCTTTCGGGGGCCGGCCACCGGGGAGCTGTTTTTT. It codes for CASSFRGPATGELFF.

This clonotype was seen ten or more times. The rearrangement links TRBV10-3 to TRBJ2-7; tentatively, D is TRBD2 (6 bases). The CDR3 covers 15 residues. CDR1 and CDR2 (germline): ENHRY, SYGVKD. Trimming took off 2 bases at V and 4 bases at J, with 15 bases between the two ends. CDR3 protein: CAISETTGRGYEQYF. The CDR3 DNA is TGTGCCATCAGTGAGACCACGGGACGGGGGTACGAGCAGTACTTC.

The chain recombines TRBV7-2 with TRBJ2-2; 10 bases align to TRBD2. The length of the CDR3 is 15 residues. The V and J ends lost 11 bases and 1 base, in that order; junction bases with no gene match: 7. Germline CDR1 and CDR2: SGHTA and FQGNSA. This CDR3 reads CASTSGIENTGELFF. Written as DNA, the CDR3 is TGTGCCTCCACTAGCGGGATCGAGAACACCGGGGAGCTGTTTTTT.

This clonotype was seen more than once but under ten times. The chain is built from TRBV28 and TRBJ2-1; 7 bases are shared with TRBD1. V lost 11 bases to trimming and J lost 5 bases; unmatched junction nucleotides: 12. This CDR3 region has 14 residues. Germline V gene data show CDR1 as MDHEN and CDR2 as SYDVKM. The CDR3 here is CAANPGQRHNEQFF. DNA of the CDR3: TGTGCCGCTAACCCGGGACAGCGCCACAATGAGCAGTTCTTC. The whole variable domain, filled in from reference TRBV28 and TRBJ2-1, reads DVKVTQSSRYLVKRTGEKVFLECVQDMDHENMFWYRQDPGLGLRLIYFSYDVKMKEKGDIPEGYSVSREKKERFSLILESASTNQTSMYLCAANPGQRHNEQFFGPGTRLTVL.

V usage is TRBV12-3 or TRBV12-4 and J usage is TRBJ2-1; tentatively, D is TRBD2 (6 bases). The CDR3 has 14 amino acids. V was cut by 7 bases and J by 2 bases, with 12 bases left in between. CDR3 DNA sequence: TGTGCCAGCAAACGGGAGAGCCCCTACAATGAGCAGTTCTTC. Encoded protein: CASKRESPYNEQFF.

The chain carries TRBV15 and TRBJ2-4, with no clear D. Germline CDR1 is LNHNV and CDR2 is YYDKDF (reference sequence). Trimming stripped 3 bases from V and 0 bases from J, with 12 bases between. The length of the CDR3 is 16 residues. CDR3 sequence reads: CATSRGSLLAKNIQYF. In nucleotides, the CDR3 is TGTGCCACCAGCAGGGGCAGCCTACTAGCCAAAAACATTCAGTACTTC.